This T cell receptor (beta chain) was recovered during a study of blood T cell repertoires in COVID-19. Trimming took 5 bases from V and 0 from J; bases not matched to a gene: 5. Germline CDR1 is SGDLS and CDR2 is YYNGEE. The CDR3 covers 14 residues. Methods used by the authors: Reference gene primers were amplified, and this amplification served to estimate nucleated cell counts. Assay: immunoSEQ multiplex PCR; the TCRdb copy retains only in-frame clones and omits some. V and J calls and clone size follow that table, whereas D and trimming were derived from the DNA. The sample has 250,000 to 400,000 clones; under 90% are singletons.

The sequence derives from a woman in her 30s with COVID-19, enrolled during active disease. This rearrangement joins TRBV9 to TRBJ2-7, with 7 nucleotides matching TRBD1. The sequenced sample was peripheral blood. Here the CDR3 DNA reads TGTGCCAGCAGTACGACAGGGTCCTCCTACGAGCAGTACTTC. This sequence encodes CASSTTGSSYEQYF.